Below, one TCR beta chain is given with its context. Its antigen remains unidentified. These data originate in a study of beta chain features in type 1 diabetes. At the level of the study: Cell yields, gender and age were comparable in patients and healthy donors.

This CDR3 is 17 amino acids long. Since all of the isolated RNA was reverse transcribed, expressed TCRB transcripts were what got sequenced. Only in-frame clones appear in the TCRdb table, and some are missing; sequencing was by immunoSEQ multiplex PCR. The repertoire consists of approximately 250,000 clones, with 9.6% occurring once and the leading ten covering under 0.035%. Study-wide points: Among patients, naive, central memory and Treg TCRB repertoires appeared more similar than among healthy donors.

The chain uses TRBV12-2 and TRBJ2-1; the D call TRBD2 from the table was never checked on the DNA. TRBV12-2 is a pseudogene. This clonotype originated in a woman aged 18 to 35 in good health. The sequenced material came from naive CD4+ T cells from blood. CDR3 nucleotides: TGTGCAAGTCGCTTCGCAAAGAGCGGGAGAATCGGCAATGAGCAGTTCTTC. It encodes CASRFAKSGRIGNEQFF.